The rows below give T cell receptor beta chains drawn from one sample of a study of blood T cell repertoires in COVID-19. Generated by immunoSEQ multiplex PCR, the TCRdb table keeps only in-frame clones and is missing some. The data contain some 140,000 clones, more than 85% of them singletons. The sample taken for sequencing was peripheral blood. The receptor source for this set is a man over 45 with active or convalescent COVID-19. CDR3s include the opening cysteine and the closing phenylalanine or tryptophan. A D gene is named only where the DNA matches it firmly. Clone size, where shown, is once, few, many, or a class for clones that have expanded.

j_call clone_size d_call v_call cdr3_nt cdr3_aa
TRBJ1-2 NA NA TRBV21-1 TGTGCCAGCAGCGCTAGACAGCCCCCTAAGGGCTACACCTTC CASSARQPPKGYTF
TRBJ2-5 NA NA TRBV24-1 TGTGCCACCAGTGGGGGGCGCGGAGAGACCCAGTACTTC CATSGGRGETQYF
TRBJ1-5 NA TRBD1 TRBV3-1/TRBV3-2 TGTGCCAGCAGCCAAACAGGGGGGGTAGGTCAGCCCCAGCATTTT CASSQTGGVGQPQHF
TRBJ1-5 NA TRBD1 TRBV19 TGTGCCAGTAGAATACAGGGGCCTAGCTATCAGCCCCAGCATTTT CASRIQGPSYQPQHF
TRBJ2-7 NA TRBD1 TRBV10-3 TGTGCCATCAGTGAGTCAGGACAGGGGTCCTACGAGCAGTACTTC CAISESGQGSYEQYF
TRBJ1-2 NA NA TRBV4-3 TGCGCCAGCAGCCTTTTCGTCCGGGGAGACTATGGCTACACCTTC CASSLFVRGDYGYTF
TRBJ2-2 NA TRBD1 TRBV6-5 TGTGCCAGCAGGCCCGACAGGGGATGGACCGGGGAGCTGTTTTTT CASRPDRGWTGELFF
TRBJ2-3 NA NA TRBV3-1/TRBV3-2 TGTGCCAGCAGCCAAGATCCAGGCAGTCCCTCTAGCACAGATACGCAGTATTTT CASSQDPGSPSSTDTQYF
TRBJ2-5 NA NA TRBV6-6 TGTGCCAGCAGCCTACAGGGTGCTACCCAAGAGACCCAGTACTTC CASSLQGATQETQYF
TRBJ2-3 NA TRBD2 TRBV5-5 TGTGCCAGCAGCTTCTCGGCTAGCGGGAGGGCCACAGATACGCAGTATTTT CASSFSASGRATDTQYF
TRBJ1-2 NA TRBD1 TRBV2 TGTGCCAGCAGGGAGGGACAGGCCGTATCTGGCTACACCTTC CASREGQAVSGYTF
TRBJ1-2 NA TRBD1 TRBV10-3 TGTGCCATCAAGGGACAGGGGGTCTATGGCTACACCTTC CAIKGQGVYGYTF
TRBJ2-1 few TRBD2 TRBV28 TGTGCCAGCAGTTTAGCGGGAGGCCCTTTTAATGAGCAGTTCTTC CASSLAGGPFNEQFF
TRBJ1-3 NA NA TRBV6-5 TGTGCCAGCAGTTCAGGGGCCTCTGGAAACACCATATATTTT CASSSGASGNTIYF
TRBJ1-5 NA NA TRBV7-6 TGTGCCAGCAGCTTAGTGCGAGGTCGGGGTCAGCCCCAGCATTTT CASSLVRGRGQPQHF
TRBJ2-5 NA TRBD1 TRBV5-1 TGCGCCAGCAGCACTAGCTTTCCAGGGGGCAAAGAGACCCAGTACTTC CASSTSFPGGKETQYF
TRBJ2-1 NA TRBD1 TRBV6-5 TGTGCCAGCACCCGGGACAGTACGAATGAGCAGTTCTTC CASTRDSTNEQFF
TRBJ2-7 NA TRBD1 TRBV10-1 TGCGCCAGCAGTGATCGGTCCACAGGGGATTCCTACGAGCAGTACTTC CASSDRSTGDSYEQYF
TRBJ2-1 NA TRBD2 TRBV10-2 TGCGCCAGCGAAACTAGCGGGAGCCGACATGAGCAGTTCTTC CASETSGSRHEQFF
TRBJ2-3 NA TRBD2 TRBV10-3 TGTGCCATCAGTTTGGGAGCTAGCGGGAGATCGGATACGCAGTATTTT CAISLGASGRSDTQYF
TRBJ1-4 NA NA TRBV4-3 TGCGCCAGCAGCCAGGACCCCCAGGGAACTAATGAAAAACTGTTTTTT CASSQDPQGTNEKLFF
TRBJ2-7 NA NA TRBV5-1 TGCGCCAGCAGACCCTTGGACAGCTCCTACGAGCAGTACTTC CASRPLDSSYEQYF